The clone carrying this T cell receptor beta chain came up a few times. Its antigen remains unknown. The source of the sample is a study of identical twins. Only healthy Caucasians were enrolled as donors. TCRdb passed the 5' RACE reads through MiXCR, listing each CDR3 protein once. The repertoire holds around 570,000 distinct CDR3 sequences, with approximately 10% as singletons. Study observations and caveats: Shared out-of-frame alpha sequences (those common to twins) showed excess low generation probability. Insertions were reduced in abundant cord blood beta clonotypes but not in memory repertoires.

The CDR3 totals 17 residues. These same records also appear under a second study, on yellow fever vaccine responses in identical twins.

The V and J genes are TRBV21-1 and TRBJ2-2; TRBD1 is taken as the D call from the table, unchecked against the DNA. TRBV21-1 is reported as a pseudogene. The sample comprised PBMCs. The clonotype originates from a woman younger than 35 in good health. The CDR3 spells CASSKGEGQGATGELFF. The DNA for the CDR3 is TGTGCCAGCAGCAAAGGGGAGGGACAGGGGGCCACCGGGGAGCTGTTTTTT.